The 20 T cell receptor beta chains below all came from one sample that was sequenced in a study of identical twins. One entry per CDR3 protein, called by TCRdb with MiXCR from the 5' RACE reads. The sample lists about 340,000 distinct CDR3 sequences, 9% to 15% occurring once. In addition, the sample was reused for a study of yellow fever vaccine responses in identical twins.

Material for sequencing was CD8+ T cells sorted from blood. Receptor source: a woman between 18 and 30 years old in good health.

This clonotype was picked up a small number of times. The chain couples TRBV29-1 to TRBJ2-1; 8 bases align to TRBD1. Germline V gives CDR1 SQVTM, CDR2 ANQGSEA. The CDR3 loop spans 12 amino acids. J was trimmed by 4 bases and V by 5 bases; bases with no gene match: 1. The CDR3 reads CSVWTGYNEQFF. In DNA, the CDR3 is TGCAGCGTTTGGACAGGGTACAATGAGCAGTTCTTC.

This clonotype turned up a few times. This chain links TRBV5-1 with TRBJ2-7; the match to TRBD2 covers 9 bases. V shed 1 base and J 4 bases; nucleotides not matched to a gene: 9. Germline V lookup: CDR1 SGHRS, CDR2 YFSETQ. The CDR3 contains 16 residues. CDR3 region: CASSLSGTSNFYEQYF. In DNA, the CDR3 is TGCGCCAGCAGCTTGTCCGGGACTAGCAACTTTTACGAGCAGTACTTC.

This chain joins TRBV5-4 and TRBJ2-5; 13 nucleotides agree with TRBD2. CDR3 length equals 20 residues. The germline V gene has CDR1 SGHNT and CDR2 YYREEE (reference sequence). With 1 base clipped from V and 1 base from J, the junction kept 13 bases outside the gene matches. CDR3 region: CASSLWGTSGIGGSQETQYF. The CDR3 DNA reads TGTGCCAGCAGCTTGTGGGGGACTAGCGGGATTGGTGGGAGCCAAGAGACCCAGTACTTC.

The chain employs TRBV7-9 and TRBJ2-7; 8 nucleotides line up with TRBD2. Germline assignment: CDR1 SEHNR and CDR2 FQNEAQ (reference sequence). This CDR3 is 13 amino acids long. Trimming removed 5 bases from V and 4 bases from J; junction bases left unmatched: 4. CDR3 protein: CASSTSGEYEQYV. CDR3 nucleotides: TGTGCCAGCAGCACTAGCGGAGAATACGAGCAGTACGTC.

The chain recombines TRBV27 with TRBJ2-3; TRBD2 aligns across 7 bases. This CDR3 is built from 14 residues. Germline V lookup: CDR1 MNHEY, CDR2 SMNVEV (reference sequence). Trimming at V came to 5 bases and at J to 4 bases, leaving 6 bases not matched to a gene. CDR3 in amino acids: CASSLRTSADTQYF. The CDR3 DNA is TGTGCCAGCAGTCTACGGACTAGTGCAGATACGCAGTATTTT.

As DNA, the CDR3 is TGTGCCAGCAGCTGGACTAGCAATAATGAGCAGTTCTTC. Residues: CASSWTSNNEQFF. This sequence joins TRBV5-4 and TRBJ2-1, with 8 bases that match TRBD2. Germline CDR1 and CDR2: SGHNT and YYREEE (reference sequence). CDR3 length: 13 residues. Trimming removed 3 bases from V and 7 bases from J; junction bases left unmatched: 3.

This clonotype was picked up a small number of times. The rearrangement uses TRBV7-9 and TRBJ2-7; D might be TRBD2 (6 bases). CDR3 length: 14 amino acids. CDR1 is SEHNR and CDR2 is FQNEAQ in the germline V gene (reference sequence). V was shortened by 10 bases and J by 0 bases, with 16 bases between the two germline ends. The CDR3 region has the DNA TGTGCCATTCGGACCGATAGCGGCTCCTACGAGCAGTACTTC. As protein: CAIRTDSGSYEQYF.

Details on this clonotype: The junction does not match germline at one end; this may be a read error. The chain recombines TRBV3-1 with TRBJ2-3, with D perhaps matching TRBD2 (5 bases). This CDR3 is 15 amino acids long. The germline V gene encodes CDR1 LGHDT and CDR2 YNNKEL (reference sequence). CDR3 nucleotide sequence: TGTGCCAGCACCCAAGTCGAGGGATGGCCAGATACGCAGTATTTT. Encoded protein: CASTQVEGWPDTQYF.

The chain uses TRBV20-1 and TRBJ2-7; tentative D call: TRBD1 (6 bases). The CDR3 runs to 14 residues. The germline V and J ends were trimmed by 5 bases and 2 bases, with 16 bases remaining between them. The germline V gene encodes CDR1 DFQATT and CDR2 SNEGSKA (reference sequence). The CDR3 sequence is CSAEGDRITYEQYF. The DNA of the CDR3 is TGCAGTGCTGAGGGGGACCGTATTACCTACGAGCAGTACTTC.

The table lists this clonotype with many counts. The V call is TRBV12-3 or TRBV12-4, the J call TRBJ2-5, with 7 bases aligning to TRBD2. The J segment lost 5 bases and the V segment lost 5 bases, leaving 8 bases of the junction unmatched. This CDR3 spans 14 amino acids. The CDR3 coding sequence is TGTGCCAGCAGTCTGGGACTACCAGGGGAGACCCAGTACTTC. Protein product: CASSLGLPGETQYF.

In this sample, this clonotype turned up a few times. The chain has TRBV4-1 and TRBJ2-4; 12 bases match TRBD2. The germline CDR1 and CDR2 sequences are MGHRA and YSYEKL. V dropped 1 base and J dropped 9; count of bases not matched to a gene: 4. The CDR3 runs to 15 residues. This CDR3 reads CASSQGTSGIGIQYF. The DNA for the CDR3 is TGCGCCAGCAGCCAAGGGACTAGCGGGATTGGCATTCAGTACTTC.

This chain uses TRBV6-4 with TRBJ2-7, with 10 bases matching TRBD1. Germline CDR1 reads MRHNA; CDR2 reads SNTAGT. The V gene end was trimmed by 7 bases and the J gene end by 6 bases; junction bases not matched to a gene: 6. CDR3 length equals 13 residues. This chain's CDR3 is CASTAGQGGEQYF. CDR3 DNA sequence: TGTGCCAGCACCGCAGGACAGGGGGGCGAGCAGTACTTC.

At least ten counts were recorded for this clonotype. CDR3 bases: TGCAGTGCTAGAGATTTAAGGAACACTGAAGCTTTCTTT. Its protein product is CSARDLRNTEAFF. The gene calls are TRBV20-1 and TRBJ1-1; D remains ambiguous. This CDR3 contains 13 residues. Germline V gives CDR1 DFQATT, CDR2 SNEGSKA (reference sequence). The V gene lost 0 bases and the J gene lost 1 base, with 6 bases spanning the gap.

This clonotype was detected a few times. The chain employs TRBV7-7 and TRBJ2-5; D not certain. The V end was cut by 2 bases, the J end by 5 bases, with 15 bases between. This CDR3 contains 15 residues. CDR1 and CDR2 from the germline V gene are SSHAT and FNYEAQ (reference sequence). Here the CDR3 reads CASSLTISRDETQYF. The CDR3 bases are TGTGCCAGCAGCTTAACTATATCAAGGGATGAGACCCAGTACTTC.

This clonotype was detected ten times or more. The CDR3 bases are TGTGCCAGCAGTGACGGGGGAATGAACACTGAAGCTTTCTTT. Translating it yields CASSDGGMNTEAFF. The chain uses TRBV3-1 and TRBJ1-1; perhaps TRBD1 as D (5 bases). V lost 6 bases to trimming and J lost 0 bases, with 11 bases between them. CDR3 length: 14 amino acids. Germline assignment: CDR1 LGHDT and CDR2 YNNKEL (reference sequence).

V usage is TRBV24-1 and J usage is TRBJ2-7; 8 bases map to TRBD1. Germline V gives CDR1 KGHDR, CDR2 SFDVKD. The CDR3 loop spans 15 amino acids. Trimming cost V 2 bases and J 2 bases; bases outside gene matches: 4. The CDR3 sequence is CATSDSDREPYEQYF. CDR3 bases: TGTGCCACCAGTGATTCGGACAGGGAGCCCTACGAGCAGTACTTC.

J is TRBJ2-7 and V is TRBV6-5; possibly TRBD2 for D (6 bases). The CDR3 contains 13 residues. The V end was cut by 3 bases, the J end by 5 bases, with 11 bases between. Germline V gives CDR1 MNHEY, CDR2 SVGAGI. The DNA of the CDR3 is TGTGCCAGCAGTTATCAGGAGGGGAACGAGCAGTACTTC. Its translation: CASSYQEGNEQYF.

The CDR3 DNA is TGCGCCAGCAGCCTGGACTCTGTAGCGGGGGGCCTCTACAATGAGCAGTTCTTC. As protein: CASSLDSVAGGLYNEQFF. This chain joins TRBV5-1 and TRBJ2-1, with 10 positions matching TRBD2. The CDR3 runs 18 residues. Germline V lookup: CDR1 SGHRS, CDR2 YFSETQ. J lost 3 bases, V lost 4 bases, and 13 bases had no gene match.

This clonotype has a count of ten or more. The chain uses TRBV5-1 and TRBJ2-3; weak D call: TRBD2 (6 bases). The CDR3 contains 15 residues. V was trimmed by 7 bases and J by 2 bases, leaving 17 bases between them. Germline CDR1 and CDR2: SGHRS and YFSETQ. The CDR3 protein is CASFSGGRHTDTQYF. The CDR3 region has the DNA TGCGCCAGCTTCAGTGGTGGGAGGCACACAGATACGCAGTATTTT.

This clonotype was seen repeatedly, ten times or more. V and J are TRBV7-9 and TRBJ2-5; TRBD2 might be the D (5 bases). V dropped 5 bases and J dropped 2 bases, with 12 bases sitting between them. Germline loops: CDR1 SEHNR, CDR2 FQNEAQ (reference sequence). The CDR3 covers 14 residues. The DNA for the CDR3 is TGTGCCAGCAGCCCCCTAGCAGCACAAGAGACCCAGTACTTC. Translating it yields CASSPLAAQETQYF. Full variable domain (remainder filled in from reference TRBV7-9 and TRBJ2-5): DTGVSQNPRHKITKRGQNVTFRCDPISEHNRLYWYRQTLGQGPEFLTYFQNEAQLEKSRLLSDRFSAERPKGSFSTLEIQRTEQGDSAMYLCASSPLAAQETQYFGPGTRLLVL.